Reported below is one T cell receptor beta chain. The clone's antigen remains unknown. There are no base qualities to consult, and no much larger clone falls within one base. These data come from a study of persistence of HIV-infected CD4 T cells (dated by TCRdb to the early 2020s). Describing the broader study: The study isolated CMV- and HIV-1 Gag-responding CD4+ T cells from ART-treated individuals to examine antigen-driven clonal expansion of HIV-1-infected cells. The median time the participants had spent on suppressive ART was more than 7 years. Peripheral blood samples of up to roughly 200 mL were collected at multiple time points, except for two participants, who underwent leukapheresis at a single time point. TCRbeta sequencing assessed the clonality of all cells in each sorted population, while proviral sequencing assessed the clonality of infected cells. The TCR cluster analysis across participants included under ten participants for CMV and roughly seven participants for Gag.

The immunoSEQ hsTCRB assay version 4 in survey mode was used to sequence TCRbeta repertoires from genomic DNA. For TCRbeta sequencing, genomic DNA was diluted to roughly 10 ng/uL, and up to 1 ug was used per sample. In the paper's pipeline: TCRbeta data analysis was done in ImmunoSeq Analyzer 3.0, and diversity was calculated on productive nucleotide rearrangements. Using the Immunarch R package, the improved Chao index served to estimate lower-bound TCR diversity and the Gini coefficient served to estimate clonality. Different nucleotide rearrangements encoding the same CDR3beta amino acid sequence were counted as distinct clonotypes. TCRbeta sequences significantly enriched in antigen-responding cells relative to anti-CD3/anti-CD28-activated cells were identified by differential abundance analysis. Using predicted peptide-MHC specificity as the basis, GLIPH2 grouped TCRs into clusters, both for each participant individually and for the merged data sets that combined participants. TCRdb provides this immuneACCESS table in a form limited to in-frame rearrangements. Some clones are lacking; in checked studies, under half of them reflect an unresolved V gene, and why the rest are absent is not known. V, J and clone size are taken as reported in that table, and D and trimming were inferred from the DNA itself. The sample contains 35,000 to 45,000 clones, 85% of them found a single time. Jointly, the top ten make up 4.5% to 6% of the sample.

The germline V gene encodes CDR1 MGHRA and CDR2 YSYEKL. The CDR3 runs 13 residues from the cysteine to the phenylalanine. The retained sequence is limited to the CDR3, 39 bases, with the frame set at the first base. Trimming costs V 2 bases and J 7 bases, and their ends lie 12 bases apart. Results the study describes overall, beyond this receptor: Few individuals were included in the study, and only a limited range of antigens was tested. TCRbeta richness in CMV- and Gag-responding cells was significantly lower than in anti-CD3/anti-CD28-responding cells; CMV-responding cells had higher oligoclonality than CD3/CD28-stimulated and Gag-responding cells. Restriction of bulk TCR analyses to the rare CMV-responding cells that actually carried HIV-1 proviruses was not possible. Degenerate expanded CDR3beta sequences were enriched in antigen-responding cells, suggesting convergent selection of CD4+ responses to CMV and Gag. A correlation was observed between TCR oligoclonality and proviral oligoclonality within the same sorted populations.

The sample's treatment or condition label, in plain terms: suppressive antiretroviral therapy. Cells were stimulated with a pool of overlapping HIV-1 Gag 15-mer peptides at 0.95 to 1 ug per peptide per mL. Memory populations depleted of antigen-responding cells were obtained by sorting nonresponding CD40L-negative CD69-negative CD45RO-high memory CD4+ T cells. Participants were HIV-1-infected adults who started suppressive ART during chronic infection. For at least 4 years, the participants' plasma HIV-1 RNA had been undetectable, below 50 copies/mL. To be included, participants needed a CD4+ T cell count above 400 cells/uL and a positive CMV serology. Before stimulation, PBMCs were isolated using density centrifugation and depleted of CD8+ T cells. Stimulation of CD8-depleted PBMCs was carried out for about 19 hours with anti-CD28/CD49d costimulation, CD40-blocking antibody and enfuvirtide, to prevent new infections. Cell sorting was performed on a Beckman Coulter MoFlo Legacy or XDP sorter, and dead cells were excluded with propidium iodide. The QIAamp DNA Mini Kit was used for genomic DNA extraction from samples above one million cells, and the Quick-DNA Microprep Kit was used otherwise.

This chain joins TRBV4-1 to TRBJ2-7; the D segment cannot be called with confidence. The receptor was isolated from an adult with HIV. The donor label of this sample is uncertain. Source: cultured CD4+ T cells from PBMCs, taken from a patient who received antiretroviral therapy. Reading the label with the study, this specimen's cell subset or site is: CD40L-CD69- CD45RO-high memory CD4 T cells not responding to Gag peptides. The encoded CDR3 is CASSQLYLGEQYF. The base sequence is TGCGCCAGCAGCCAACTCTACCTGGGGGAGCAGTACTTC.